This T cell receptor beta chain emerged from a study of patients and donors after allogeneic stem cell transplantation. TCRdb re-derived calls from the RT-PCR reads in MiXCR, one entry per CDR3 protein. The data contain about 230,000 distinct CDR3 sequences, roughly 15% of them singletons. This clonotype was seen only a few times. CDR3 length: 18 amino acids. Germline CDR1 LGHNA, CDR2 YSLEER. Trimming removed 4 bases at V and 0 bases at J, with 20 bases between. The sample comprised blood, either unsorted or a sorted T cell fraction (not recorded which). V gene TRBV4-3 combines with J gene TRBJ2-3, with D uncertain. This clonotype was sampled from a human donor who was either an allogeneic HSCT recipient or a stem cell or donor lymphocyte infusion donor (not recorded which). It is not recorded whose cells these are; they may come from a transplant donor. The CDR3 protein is CASSLKVILRPSTDTQYF. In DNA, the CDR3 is TGCGCCAGCAGCCTTAAAGTTATATTGCGGCCTAGCACAGATACGCAGTATTTT.